Listed below are T cell receptor beta chains from one sample, sequenced in a study of cytomegalovirus exposure and HLA in healthy donors. Libraries were prepared by immunoSEQ multiplex PCR; TCRdb keeps only in-frame clonotypes and omits some of them. Found here are about 200,000 clones, about three quarters of them singletons; the top ten hold about 1.7%. The sample taken for sequencing was PBMCs. These receptors were collected from a male donor in good health and CMV-seronegative. Each CDR3 is given with its conserved first and last residue. The order of the fields is J gene, D gene, V gene, CDR3 protein. A D gene is named only where the DNA matches it firmly.

j_gene: TRBJ1-2
d_gene: -
v_gene: TRBV11-2
CDR3aa: CASSLGRDGYTF

j_gene: TRBJ2-3
d_gene: -
v_gene: TRBV19
CDR3aa: CASMPLGRDVFDTQYF

j_gene: TRBJ1-1
d_gene: -
v_gene: TRBV7-8
CDR3aa: CASSSRGDTEAFF

j_gene: TRBJ2-5
d_gene: -
v_gene: TRBV7-3
CDR3aa: CASSSSGPPHGKETQYF

j_gene: TRBJ2-1
d_gene: TRBD2
v_gene: TRBV5-1
CDR3aa: CASSLELAGGLYNEQFF

j_gene: -
d_gene: TRBD1
v_gene: TRBV27
CDR3aa: CASSKGQGRSYEQYF

j_gene: TRBJ1-4
d_gene: TRBD1
v_gene: TRBV28
CDR3aa: CASSIPRTGKEKLFF

j_gene: TRBJ2-2
d_gene: TRBD2
v_gene: TRBV6-5
CDR3aa: CASSPGTIDTGELFF

j_gene: TRBJ2-7
d_gene: TRBD1
v_gene: TRBV28
CDR3aa: CASSLDTGQGLYEQYF

j_gene: TRBJ2-2
d_gene: TRBD2
v_gene: TRBV19
CDR3aa: CASSIERLAGILNTGELFF

j_gene: TRBJ2-2
d_gene: TRBD1
v_gene: TRBV2
CDR3aa: CASSEALRRLGQATAGELFF

j_gene: TRBJ1-3
d_gene: TRBD1
v_gene: TRBV7-9
CDR3aa: CASSGQGARGNTIYF

j_gene: TRBJ2-5
d_gene: TRBD2
v_gene: TRBV7-2
CDR3aa: CASSLPGAGGPQETQYF

j_gene: TRBJ1-5
d_gene: TRBD1
v_gene: TRBV6-1
CDR3aa: CASSKDRKSNQPQHF

j_gene: TRBJ1-1
d_gene: -
v_gene: TRBV6-1
CDR3aa: CASSEQKLNTEAFF

j_gene: TRBJ2-7
d_gene: TRBD1
v_gene: TRBV19
CDR3aa: CASSSGQGIYEQYF

j_gene: TRBJ2-7
d_gene: -
v_gene: TRBV19
CDR3aa: CASSIAGYEQYF

j_gene: TRBJ1-4
d_gene: -
v_gene: TRBV28
CDR3aa: CASSLDALSGEKLFF

j_gene: TRBJ2-3
d_gene: TRBD1
v_gene: TRBV18
CDR3aa: CASSPRDRVVTDTQYF

j_gene: TRBJ1-5
d_gene: -
v_gene: TRBV18
CDR3aa: CASSPGPGGNQPQHF

j_gene: TRBJ2-3
d_gene: -
v_gene: TRBV7-2
CDR3aa: CASSPAAITDTQYF

j_gene: TRBJ1-1
d_gene: -
v_gene: TRBV27
CDR3aa: CASSSQGTEAFF

j_gene: TRBJ2-1
d_gene: -
v_gene: TRBV4-3
CDR3aa: CASSIRERGGAYNEQFF

j_gene: TRBJ2-7
d_gene: -
v_gene: TRBV27
CDR3aa: CASSLSGVYEQYF

j_gene: TRBJ2-7
d_gene: TRBD2
v_gene: TRBV4-2
CDR3aa: CASSQESLAGGAYEQYF

j_gene: TRBJ2-5
d_gene: TRBD2
v_gene: TRBV7-9
CDR3aa: CASSTGRGGETQYF

j_gene: TRBJ1-3
d_gene: -
v_gene: TRBV9
CDR3aa: CASSAHRVLSGNTIYF

j_gene: TRBJ2-7
d_gene: -
v_gene: TRBV5-5
CDR3aa: CASSRLTVSYEQYF

j_gene: TRBJ2-7
d_gene: -
v_gene: TRBV4-3
CDR3aa: CASSQGWLMNEQYF

j_gene: TRBJ2-7
d_gene: TRBD2
v_gene: TRBV5-4
CDR3aa: CASSPPGTSGGGHLEQYF

j_gene: TRBJ2-7
d_gene: -
v_gene: TRBV7-9
CDR3aa: CASSLVVMGDQLYEQYF

j_gene: TRBJ2-1
d_gene: TRBD1
v_gene: TRBV2
CDR3aa: CASRGTVLNEQFF

j_gene: TRBJ1-6
d_gene: TRBD1
v_gene: TRBV30
CDR3aa: CAWAGQANSPLHF

j_gene: TRBJ2-5
d_gene: TRBD1
v_gene: TRBV10-1
CDR3aa: CASSESIRDRGRSETQYF

j_gene: TRBJ1-3
d_gene: TRBD1
v_gene: TRBV19
CDR3aa: CASRQGQLGRNTIYF

j_gene: TRBJ1-2
d_gene: -
v_gene: TRBV18
CDR3aa: CASSPPAGISYGYTF

j_gene: TRBJ1-3
d_gene: TRBD1
v_gene: TRBV11-2
CDR3aa: CASSLDGDRVPGNTIYF

j_gene: TRBJ2-5
d_gene: -
v_gene: TRBV5-1
CDR3aa: CASKNTAVETQYF

j_gene: TRBJ2-2
d_gene: -
v_gene: TRBV6-1
CDR3aa: CASSGSSEGGELFF

j_gene: TRBJ2-7
d_gene: -
v_gene: TRBV7-3
CDR3aa: CASSQSGGYEQYF